These 8 T cell receptor beta chains were all obtained from the same sample, sequenced in a study of OX40 agonist ivuxolimab in advanced cancers. Produced via immunoSEQ multiplex PCR; TCRdb's table is partial and in-frame only. Of approximately 58,000 clones listed, 91% are singletons. The sample was CD4+ or CD8+ T cells sorted from blood, taken in a trial of the OX40 agonist ivuxolimab. These receptors all come from an adult with an advanced solid tumor such as melanoma, head and neck, liver or kidney cancer.

This chain joins TRBV13 and TRBJ2-5; 14 bases align to TRBD2. Looked up from germline, CDR1 is PRHDT and CDR2 is FYEKMQ (reference sequence). V lost 3 bases and J lost 5; bases outside the gene matches: 14. The CDR3 is 19 residues long. CDR3: CASSLRSGGTSGRIETQYF. CDR3 DNA: TGTGCCAGCAGCTTGAGATCTGGGGGGACTAGCGGGAGAATTGAGACCCAGTACTTC.

The chain joins TRBV2 to TRBJ2-1; 12 positions agree with TRBD2. Germline V gene sequence: CDR1 SNHLY, CDR2 FYNNEI. V lost 6 bases and J lost 2; bases outside the gene matches: 5. This CDR3 is 16 amino acids long. This CDR3 is CASSAGLAGTYNEQFF. CDR3 sequence (DNA): TGTGCCAGCAGCGCCGGACTAGCGGGAACCTACAATGAGCAGTTCTTC. The full variable domain, in which reference TRBV2 and TRBJ2-1 provide the parts outside the CDR3, is EPEVTQTPSHQVTQMGQEVILRCVPISNHLYFYWYRQILGQKVEFLVSFYNNEISEKSEIFDDQFSVERPDGSNFTLKIRSTKLEDSAMYFCASSAGLAGTYNEQFFGPGTRLTVL.

J is TRBJ1-1 and V is TRBV10-2, with 9 bases lining up with TRBD1. V trimming: 6 bases; J trimming: 4 bases; junction bases outside the gene matches: 9. Germline assignment: CDR1 WSHSY and CDR2 SAAADI. The CDR3 runs to 15 residues. In DNA form, the CDR3 reads TGCGCCAGCAGAACACAGGGGGCCGGGGTCACTGAAGCTTTCTTT. It specifies CASRTQGAGVTEAFF.

The CDR3 DNA follows: TGTGCCAGTAGTTGGGGGACAGATAATACCTACGAGCAGTACTTC. The encoded protein is CASSWGTDNTYEQYF. The gene calls are TRBV19 and TRBJ2-7, with TRBD1 matching 7 bases. CDR1 LNHDA and CDR2 SQIVND come from the germline V gene (reference sequence). V lost 5 bases and J lost 2; bases outside the gene matches: 9. This CDR3 spans 15 amino acids.

This clone was counted once. For the CDR3, the DNA is TGTGCCAGTCAGAGGGTGGCGGAAACACAAGAGACCCAGTACTTC. The encoded protein is CASQRVAETQETQYF. The V gene is TRBV19, the J gene TRBJ2-5; a possible D gene is TRBD2 (5 bases). Germline CDR1 and CDR2: LNHDA and SQIVND (reference sequence). Between the trimmed V and J ends, which lost 8 bases and 2 bases, there was a span of 18 bases. CDR3 length: 15 amino acids. Together with reference TRBV19 and TRBJ2-5, the CDR3 gives the full variable domain: DGGITQSPKYLFRKEGQNVTLSCEQNLNHDAMYWYRQDPGQGLRLIYYSQIVNDFQKGDIAEGYSVSREKKESFPLTVTSAQKNPTAFYLCASQRVAETQETQYFGPGTRLLVL.

Within the sample, this clone is medium-sized (0.01 to 0.1%). The chain couples TRBV28 to TRBJ2-7, with TRBD1 matching 7 bases. V was pared by 6 bases and J by 1 base, with 15 bases of the junction left unmatched. Per the germline V gene, CDR1 is MDHEN and CDR2 is SYDVKM. CDR3 length: 17 residues. As DNA, the CDR3 is TGTGCCAGCAGCCCCCCTAGCCCGACAGGGACATCCTACGAGCAGTACTTC. Translating gives CASSPPSPTGTSYEQYF.

This chain links TRBV9 with TRBJ2-1, with D perhaps given as TRBD1 or TRBD2 (5 bases each). The CDR3 consists of 17 residues. V lost 4 bases and J 8 bases, leaving 25 bases between the germline ends. Per the germline V gene, CDR1 is SGDLS and CDR2 is YYNGEE. The CDR3, as DNA: TGTGCCAGCAGCCAGACTTCCGGGCCCAGGGACCTCCATGAGCAGTTCTTC. Its translation is CASSQTSGPRDLHEQFF.

The chain's CDR3 is CSVGPGTSGRIYEQYF. DNA of the CDR3: TGCAGCGTTGGGCCCGGGACTAGCGGGAGAATCTACGAGCAGTACTTC. V is TRBV29-1 and J is TRBJ2-7; 14 positions agree with TRBD2. V lost 4 bases to trimming and J lost 3 bases; unmatched junction nucleotides: 8. The CDR3 contains 16 residues. The germline V gene encodes CDR1 SQVTM and CDR2 ANQGSEA.